The T cell receptor beta chain under discussion was sequenced for a study of identical twins. Whole-study results and caveats: The study based its conclusions on cross-sectional statistical analysis and did not follow the same donors. Because invariant MAIT and iNKT cells could be present, zero-insertion analyses could be partly confounded.

TCRdb ran MiXCR on the 5' RACE reads and lists one entry per CDR3 protein. Altogether a few hundred thousand distinct CDR3 sequences are present, about 16% being singletons, with the ten largest covering 0.44%. The CDR3 consists of 14 residues. Deletions cut 4 bases from V and 4 bases from J, with 13 bases between. Germline loops: CDR1 ENHRY, CDR2 SYGVKD. No donor was unhealthy or non-Caucasian. To note about this clonotype: Its antigen is not known.

The same data also contributed to another study, on yellow fever vaccine responses in identical twins. That source adds: Convergence reportedly seemed to mark part of the twins' vaccine T cell response, with personalization marking the rest.

The sample taken for sequencing was CD4+ T cells sorted from blood. This clonotype was sampled from a woman aged 18-30 years in good health. The chain links TRBV10-3 to TRBJ1-2; perhaps TRBD1 as D (6 bases). The DNA for the CDR3 is TGTGCCATCAGTGGGAAGGGGGATGCCTATGGCTACACCTTC. Its translation is CAISGKGDAYGYTF.